This T cell receptor beta chain was identified during a study of cytomegalovirus exposure and HLA in healthy donors (TCRdb year 2017). Broadly, across the study: According to an earlier analysis of a few hundred of the donors, 200 million or so T cells yielded roughly 110 million unique TCR beta sequences and roughly 280 Gb of sequence data. The T cell repertoires of 550 to 850 subjects were profiled by immunosequencing and related to cytomegalovirus serostatus. Genome-wide SNP genotypes for about 55% of the roughly 670 donors were used in a later genetic analysis, which treated that subset as a discovery cohort. The genetic ancestry cluster associated with self-reported Caucasian donors included around four fifths of the 350 to 500 genotyped donors. HLA typing included class I and class II loci at four-digit resolution. Among about 370 genotyped donors of the cohort, an average of roughly 230,000 unique TCR beta nucleotide sequences was sequenced per donor, of which about 19% were non-productive. Along with the approximately 670-subject first cohort, a separate validation cohort of around 110 different subjects was used. Typing coverage differed by locus: A, B, C, DRB1 and DQB1 were typed in about 620-640 donors, DQA1 in about 500, DPA1 in some 610, and DPB1 in approximately 450. Rather than using new phenotypic data, the later analysis identified candidate immune exposures from TCR beta sequences and from how often those sequences occurred across donors. To decide whether each TCR beta V gene segment behaved as functional or pseudogenic, an earlier analysis of some 600 of the donors relied on high-throughput TCR beta sequencing. Alongside the repertoire data, information on donor age, sex, ethnicity and CMV serostatus was compiled. An early release that covered about 600 HLA-typed donors contained 300 to 350 gigabases of sequencing data and 65 million to 100 million unique TCR sequences. In a later analysis, previously published TCR beta repertoires from several hundred donors were re-analyzed and high-resolution HLA genotyping was added so that TCR occurrence patterns could be studied. The study aimed to test whether cataloging public T cell receptors could reveal signatures of past pathogen exposure. Every discovery cohort repertoire had been produced on one sequencing platform. Five DR-DQ haplotypes were handled as single units for association and clustering because linkage in the cohort was strong. High-throughput TCR immunosequencing, statistical association of individual TCRs with disease status, and machine learning were combined to predict cytomegalovirus infection status.

The cohort consisted of hundreds of healthy bone marrow donors. At the time of sampling, all cohort members were nominally healthy, though unrecorded immune exposures were likely present. The donor was CMV seronegative and was included in the group of a few hundred seronegative cohort members. Every donor gave a peripheral blood sample, and the peripheral blood mononuclear cells from that sample were used for TCR beta sequencing. The Qiagen DNeasy Blood Extraction Kit was used to extract genomic DNA from the blood cell samples. On this clone: What antigen it recognizes has not been identified. No much larger clone is present one base from it, and per-base qualities are unavailable.

Library method: the immunoSEQ multiplex PCR assay. For the multiplex PCR, a mixture combining 60 forward primers for TCR Vbeta segments and 13 reverse primers for TCR Jbeta segments was used. A multiplex PCR assay on genomic DNA amplified the CDR3 region of rearranged TCR beta genes. The amplified TCR beta libraries were sequenced on the Illumina HiSeq System as 87-base-pair reads. The published analysis was carried out like this. A later analysis tallied tens of millions of unique TCR beta chains across the 666 repertoires, and approximately 12 million of those chains were shared by two or more donors. A nearest-neighbor algorithm error-corrected the raw reads and collapsed the reads into unique sequences, merging closely related sequences to remove PCR and sequencing errors. Alignment of CDR3 sequences to IMGT reference sequences was used to assign V, D and J gene segments. For a sequence to be retained, a match of at least six nucleotides to both a V gene segment and a J gene segment was required. Rearrangements were classified as productive when the CDR3 lacked stop codons and remained in frame with V and J, and all other rearrangements were classified as non-productive. Following IMGT convention, CDR3 was defined as the stretch from the second conserved V-encoded cysteine to the conserved J-encoded phenylalanine. The earlier analysis of some 540 of the donors excluded any sequence lacking an unambiguous match to a single V gene segment. In an earlier analysis of approximately 590 of the donors, V segments were called functional above 56.7% productive rearrangements and were called segregating when the between-donor standard deviation exceeded 5%. A statistical classification framework was developed to diagnose cytomegalovirus status using the catalog of TCR beta chain sequences. In a later analysis, TCR nucleotide sequences were compared against IMGT/GENE-DB human TR gene sequences so that V and J genes could be assigned. In a later analysis, CDR3 sequences and most-parsimonious VDJ recombination scenarios were assigned using the TCRdist pipeline. A later analysis defined each TCR beta chain by its CDR3 amino acid sequence plus V-gene family, and excluded reads lacking a unique V-gene family. To address suspected cross-contamination and a sequencing artifact, a later analysis removed roughly 640 highly shared, low-generation-probability nucleotide sequences. A later analysis calculated a clonal expansion index for each public chain from normalized within-repertoire ranks of inferred template counts. Generation probabilities in a later analysis came from a VDJ recombination model fitted to out-of-frame rearrangements, and those results were checked against IGoR. In a later analysis, TCR-TCR, TCR-HLA and TCR-CMV co-occurrence was scored with hypergeometric tests, and a repertoire-size bias correction was applied to TCR pairs. In a later analysis, false discovery rates were estimated by permuting HLA or CMV assignments 20 times. A later analysis grouped co-occurring TCRs with DBSCAN, adding TCRdist sequence similarity when clustering within HLA-allele-positive subsets. Repertoires with fewer than 30,000 or more than 120,000 public chains, plus five repertoires with anomalous nucleotide sharing, were excluded from co-occurrence clustering. TCRdb took this table from immuneACCESS and kept in-frame rearrangements with V and J called. Such tables lack part of the clones; where checked against another copy, unresolved V genes explain under half of the gap, and the rest is unexplained. For V, J and clone size, that table is used; D and trimming come from the DNA. This sample has some 100,000 clones in its table, and about three quarters of those were observed once. Under 3.5% of the sample rests with the top ten.

Points the paper makes about the study in general: A further reported finding was that TCR beta sequences accurately predicted the HLA-A and HLA-B alleles for most subjects in the first cohort. The classifier was reported to diagnose cytomegalovirus status with high specificity and sensitivity in both the original and validation cohorts. HLA typing was unavailable for some donors at each locus, so association tests used only the typed subset. The study listed approximately 160 TCR beta chains as associated with cytomegalovirus. Assigning TCR associations to individual alleles was difficult when HLA alleles, especially DR and DQ, strongly co-occurred. Linkage disequilibrium might explain the correlated functional status among segregating V segments, but an unknown experimental factor could not be excluded. It was suggested by the authors that the approach could potentially be generalized to other disease states and immunological phenotypes. Specific HLA alleles were associated with 18,000 or so TCR beta sequences at a false discovery rate of 0.05 in a later analysis. This cohort had only TCR beta chains sequenced, and the lack of alpha or paired-chain data limited which features could be detected. Compared with equally common non-associated chains, HLA-associated TCR beta chains in a later analysis were more clonally expanded and had lower generation probabilities. In a later analysis, the rate of TCR association differed among HLA loci, with DRB1 alleles having the most associated TCRs and HLA-C alleles having the fewest. A cluster of highly shared sequence variants was judged likely to be a technical artifact of the sequencing pipeline. The only immune exposure information available for the cohort was CMV serostatus. In an earlier analysis of approximately 590 of the donors, most TCR beta V segments appeared in productive rearrangements about 90% or about 30% of the time, broadly matching IMGT annotations. In a later genetic analysis, fewer N-insertions in productive TCRs were reported among donors in an Asian-associated ancestry cluster than the 666-donor mean. Across donors, most TCR sequences were observed very rarely, whereas some public TCRs were present in many individuals. Over 15 rarely observed V segments, including chromosome 9 orphons, were excluded from the earlier analysis of 550 to 700 of the donors because counts were too low. According to a later analysis, most CMV-associated TCR beta chains appeared to be HLA-restricted, and the HLA associations seemed to be driven largely by CMV exposure. According to a later analysis, parvovirus B19, influenza, CMV and Epstein-Barr virus appeared linked to several top co-occurrence clusters. In a later genetic analysis, a missense DCLRE1C variant was associated with V-gene and J-gene trimming of TCR beta chains, and the association was replicated in an independent cohort. Roughly uniform sequencing depth across donors was assumed in presence/absence analyses, although this assumption may not hold. Three of the identified cytomegalovirus-associated TCR beta chains were confirmed in vitro to be specific for cytomegalovirus antigens.

Specimen: PBMCs. This TCR was sampled from a female donor in good health and CMV-seronegative.

The sequenced DNA: TGTGCCAGCAGTGACAGAAGCAATCAGCCCCAGCATTTT. This codes for CASSDRSNQPQHF. Here the chain combines TRBV6-1 and TRBJ1-5; a confident D gene designation cannot be given. Counted from cysteine to phenylalanine, this CDR3 has 13 amino acids. The retained sequence is limited to the CDR3, 39 bases, with the frame set at the first base. Deletion took 3 bases off V and 1 base off J, with a span of 4 bases between the germline ends. The CDR1 and CDR2 encoded by the germline V gene are MNHNS and SASEGT.